Sequencing of this T cell receptor beta chain was carried out in a study of shared clonotypes between healthy human individuals. Naivety among CD8 cells was defined by CD45RO negativity and positive CCR7 selection, thereby excluding terminally differentiated effector memory CD45RA+ cells. Germline CDR1 and CDR2: SGHVS and FNYEAQ. The CDR3 is 13 amino acids. With V trimmed by 2 bases and J by 6 bases, 0 bases remained unmatched. Sequencing was performed with immunoSEQ multiplex PCR; in TCRdb, only in-frame clones are kept and a portion is missing. The table has around 610,000 clones, roughly 95% seen once.

The gene calls are TRBV7-6 and TRBJ1-4; 7 nucleotides match TRBD1. The TCR was taken from a young woman in good health. The sequenced sample was naive CD8+ T cells sorted from blood. The chain's CDR3 is CASSLTGDEKLFF. Written as DNA, the CDR3 is TGTGCCAGCAGCTTAACAGGGGATGAAAAACTGTTTTTT.